Presented here are 22 T cell receptor beta chains from one specimen sequenced in a study of patients and donors after allogeneic stem cell transplantation. Via MiXCR, TCRdb re-called the RT-PCR reads, giving one row per CDR3 protein. The data show about 160,000 distinct CDR3 sequences, 24% seen once. The sample consisted of blood, either unsorted or a sorted T cell fraction (not recorded which). The receptors stem from a human donor who was either an allogeneic HSCT recipient or a stem cell or donor lymphocyte infusion donor (not recorded which). It is not recorded whose cells these are; they may come from a transplant donor.

This clonotype was observed a handful of times. In DNA, the CDR3 is TGCAGTGCCCAGCACAGGACGGGAAACACCATATATTTT. It codes for CSAQHRTGNTIYF. The chain couples TRBV20-1 to TRBJ1-3; D may be TRBD1 (5 bases). CDR3 length: 13 amino acids. V was shortened by 6 bases and J by 4 bases, with 13 bases between the two germline ends. The germline V gene encodes CDR1 DFQATT and CDR2 SNEGSKA (reference sequence).

This clonotype has more than one count but fewer than ten. This chain links TRBV20-1 with TRBJ1-1; unclear D gene. Germline V lookup: CDR1 DFQATT, CDR2 SNEGSKA (reference sequence). V was clipped by 0 bases and J by 0 bases, with 17 bases between them. There are 17 residues in the CDR3. In DNA, the CDR3 is TGCAGTGCTAGAGATCGTACAGCCGTTCTTTTGAACACTGAAGCTTTCTTT. Protein sequence: CSARDRTAVLLNTEAFF.

This chain connects TRBV5-1 to TRBJ2-2; maybe TRBD2 (5 bases). The CDR3 extends over 19 amino acids. Germline V gene sequence: CDR1 SGHRS, CDR2 YFSETQ. V was clipped by 2 bases and J by 4 bases, with 24 bases between them. The CDR3 reads CASSLSALMSEGGTGELFF. CDR3 DNA: TGCGCCAGCAGCTTATCGGCACTTATGAGCGAGGGCGGCACCGGGGAGCTGTTTTTT.

This clonotype was counted only a few times. The chain recombines TRBV27 with TRBJ1-2; D remains unclear. The CDR3 loop spans 13 amino acids. V was shortened by 3 bases and J by 5 bases, with 10 bases between the two germline ends. Germline CDR1 reads MNHEY; CDR2 reads SMNVEV (reference sequence). The CDR3 here is CASSLGSLYGYTF. CDR3 nucleotides: TGTGCCAGCAGTTTGGGCAGCCTATATGGCTACACCTTC.

The chain links TRBV20-1 to TRBJ2-7; 9 nucleotides match TRBD1. V trimming: 0 bases; J trimming: 4 bases; junction bases outside the gene matches: 7. The CDR3 is 15 amino acids. Per the germline V gene, CDR1 is DFQATT and CDR2 is SNEGSKA (reference sequence). DNA of the CDR3: TGCAGTGCTAGAGATTCTTGGGACAGGGAGTACGAGCAGTACTTC. Its translation: CSARDSWDREYEQYF.

The V call is TRBV7-9, the J call TRBJ2-7; TRBD1 matches at 10 bases. After removal of 5 bases from V and 3 bases from J, the junction contained 4 bases not matched to a gene. This CDR3 comprises 14 residues. Germline V gene sequence: CDR1 SEHNR, CDR2 FQNEAQ (reference sequence). CDR3 residues: CASSPGTGDYEQYF. As DNA, the CDR3 is TGTGCCAGCAGCCCTGGGACAGGGGACTACGAGCAGTACTTC.

This clonotype was recorded a few times. V usage is TRBV5-1 and J usage is TRBJ2-7; D is tentatively TRBD1 or TRBD2 (5 bases each). CDR1 is SGHRS and CDR2 is YFSETQ in the germline V gene. This CDR3 spans 16 amino acids. V lost 4 bases to trimming and J lost 1 base, with 18 bases between them. The CDR3 is CASSATIGTSSYEQYF. CDR3 in DNA: TGCGCCAGCAGCGCTACGATAGGGACCTCGTCCTACGAGCAGTACTTC. The variable domain in full, with the rest retrieved from reference TRBV5-1 and TRBJ2-7, is KAGVTQTPRYLIKTRGQQVTLSCSPISGHRSVSWYQQTPGQGLQFLFEYFSETQRNKGNFPGRFSGRQFSNSRSEMNVSTLELGDSALYLCASSATIGTSSYEQYFGPGTRLTVT.

This clonotype occurred once. The CDR3 protein is CAAAGTDTQYF. CDR3 DNA: TGTGCCGCAGCGGGGACAGATACGCAGTATTTT. The rearrangement links TRBV2 to TRBJ2-3; 7 nucleotides align to TRBD2. Germline CDR1 reads SNHLY; CDR2 reads FYNNEI. The CDR3 extends over 11 amino acids. The ends lost 11 bases at V and 3 bases at J; junction bases unmatched: 2.

The J gene is TRBJ1-4, the V gene TRBV21-1. TRBV21-1 is classified as a pseudogene. CDR3 length: 14 amino acids. The CDR3 coding sequence is TGTGCCAGCAGTGAGGCAGGTTTCGGTGAAAAACTGTTTTTT. Amino acid sequence: CASSEAGFGEKLFF.

The V and J genes are TRBV5-1 and TRBJ2-5, with D uncertain. V was pared by 1 base and J by 4 bases, with 11 bases between. The CDR3 runs to 14 residues. The germline CDR1 and CDR2 sequences are SGHRS and YFSETQ. The CDR3 region has the DNA TGCGCCAGCAGCTTGCCCCCAAGCCGAGAGACCCAGTACTTC. Its protein product is CASSLPPSRETQYF.

This clonotype was observed a few times. V is TRBV5-1 and J is TRBJ1-1; D is unresolved. This CDR3 spans 14 amino acids. Per the germline V gene, CDR1 is SGHRS and CDR2 is YFSETQ. The V end was cut by 4 bases, the J end by 0 bases, with 10 bases between. This chain's CDR3 is CASSMWRMNTEAFF. The CDR3 DNA reads TGCGCCAGCAGCATGTGGCGGATGAACACTGAAGCTTTCTTT.

This clonotype was counted many times. The chain couples TRBV11-2 to TRBJ1-4; 9 bases are a match to TRBD1. The length of the CDR3 is 14 residues. The V and J ends lost 3 bases and 10 bases, in that order; junction bases with no gene match: 6. CDR1 and CDR2 (germline): SGHAT, FQNNGV. The CDR3 protein is CASSLGTGRGKLFF. CDR3 coding DNA: TGTGCCAGCAGCTTGGGGACAGGGCGAGGAAAACTGTTTTTT.

Only a few counts were recorded for this clonotype. V is TRBV20-1 and J is TRBJ2-7, with a weak D call TRBD1 (5 bases). Trimming shortened V by 2 bases and J by 3 bases, and 23 bases separated the two germline ends. The CDR3 sequence is 17 residues long. Germline lookup yields CDR1 DFQATT and CDR2 SNEGSKA (reference sequence). CDR3 coding DNA: TGCAGTGCTAGAAAGGCTACCGGGCCGGACACTAACTACGAGCAGTACTTC. It specifies CSARKATGPDTNYEQYF.

The chain uses TRBV11-2 and TRBJ2-1; D gene uncertain. The CDR3 is 14 amino acids. The germline gives CDR1 SGHAT, CDR2 FQNNGV. Trimming took off 5 bases at V and 8 bases at J, with 16 bases between the two ends. The CDR3 protein is CASSQLRLYHEQFF. The CDR3, as DNA: TGTGCCAGCAGCCAGTTGAGGCTTTATCATGAGCAGTTCTTC.

This clonotype was counted between two and nine times. V gene TRBV20-1 combines with J gene TRBJ2-7, with D perhaps assigned TRBD1 or TRBD2 (5 bases each). Per germline, CDR1 DFQATT and CDR2 SNEGSKA (reference sequence). This CDR3 contains 14 residues. V lost 4 bases, J lost 2 bases, and 15 bases lay in between. The CDR3 loop is CSAKSGTATYEQYF. The DNA of the CDR3 is TGCAGTGCTAAATCCGGGACGGCTACCTACGAGCAGTACTTC.

The chain combines TRBV12-3 or TRBV12-4 with TRBJ1-5; 9 nucleotides line up with TRBD1. V shed 6 bases, J shed 0 bases, and the junction held 9 bases outside the gene matches. This CDR3 is built from 17 residues. The DNA of the CDR3 is TGTGCCAGCAGGGCCGGACAGGGGATGGGTAGCAATCAGCCCCAGCATTTT. This sequence encodes CASRAGQGMGSNQPQHF.

V is TRBV29-1 and J is TRBJ2-2; 8 bases are shared with TRBD2. Losses at the gene ends were 4 bases for V and 0 bases for J; bases not matched to a gene: 10. CDR3 size: 17 residues. Germline V gives CDR1 SQVTM, CDR2 ANQGSEA. In DNA, the CDR3 is TGCAGCGTTGCGGCAGACGGGGGGGCTACGAACACCGGGGAGCTGTTTTTT. This codes for CSVAADGGATNTGELFF.

This clonotype was seen once. The rearrangement uses TRBV7-9 and TRBJ2-7; 7 nucleotides agree with TRBD1. Germline loops: CDR1 SEHNR, CDR2 FQNEAQ (reference sequence). The CDR3 has 14 residues. Trimming at V came to 2 bases and at J to 0 bases, leaving 1 base not matched to a gene. CDR3 protein: CASSLWTGSYEQYF. The CDR3 DNA reads as TGTGCCAGCAGCTTATGGACAGGCTCCTACGAGCAGTACTTC. Using reference TRBV7-9 and TRBJ2-7 for the parts outside the CDR3, the full variable domain is DTGVSQNPRHKITKRGQNVTFRCDPISEHNRLYWYRQTLGQGPEFLTYFQNEAQLEKSRLLSDRFSAERPKGSFSTLEIQRTEQGDSAMYLCASSLWTGSYEQYFGPGTRLTVT.

The chain is built from TRBV6-6 and TRBJ1-6; 9 bases are a match to TRBD1. This CDR3 spans 14 amino acids. Germline CDR1 is MNHNY and CDR2 is SVGAGI (reference sequence). The trim removed 6 bases at V and 7 bases at J, leaving 4 bases unmatched. CDR3 residues: CASRRGTGNSPLHF. CDR3 bases: TGTGCCAGCAGAAGGGGGACAGGGAATTCACCCCTCCACTTT.

The chain employs TRBV20-1 and TRBJ1-2; the D gene is possibly TRBD1 (6 bases). Germline V lookup: CDR1 DFQATT, CDR2 SNEGSKA (reference sequence). This CDR3 comprises 13 residues. The CDR3 nucleotides read TGCAGCCCGAACGGACAGCCGATCTATGGCTACACCTTC. This encodes CSPNGQPIYGYTF.

This clonotype was seen more than once but under ten times. This chain uses TRBV12-3 or TRBV12-4 with TRBJ2-3; 7 nucleotides align to TRBD1. The CDR3 has 11 residues. Unmatched junction bases numbered 0, after V lost 6 bases and J lost 6 bases. The CDR3, as DNA: TGTGCCAGCAGGACAGGGGATACGCAGTATTTT. Protein sequence: CASRTGDTQYF.

This sequence joins TRBV11-2 and TRBJ2-5, with D perhaps TRBD1 (5 bases). V was shortened by 2 bases and J by 4 bases, with 14 bases between the two germline ends. Per the germline V gene, CDR1 is SGHAT and CDR2 is FQNNGV. The CDR3 extends over 15 amino acids. CDR3 nucleotide sequence: TGTGCCAGCAGCTTATTCGCAGGGATGGGAGAGACCCAGTACTTC. Translation gives CASSLFAGMGETQYF. The full variable domain, in which reference TRBV11-2 and TRBJ2-5 provide the parts outside the CDR3, is EAGVAQSPRYKIIEKRQSVAFWCNPISGHATLYWYQQILGQGPKLLIQFQNNGVVDDSQLPKDRFSAERLKGVDSTLKIQPAKLEDSAVYLCASSLFAGMGETQYFGPGTRLLVL.